The 7 T cell receptor beta chains below come from one sample, sequenced in a study of Ad26.COV2.S vaccination and SARS-CoV-2 variants. Using immunoSEQ multiplex PCR, the repertoire was profiled, and TCRdb retains in-frame clones only, with some absent. Of approximately 420,000 clones in the sample, over 75% were seen once. Indicated treatment: 15 to 20 received Ad26.COV2.S at low or high dose, single or two shots; about 5 received placebo; per-sample allocation not given. After the first vaccine or placebo injection, samples were drawn on day 63. Sample: peripheral blood, taken in a trial of Ad26.COV2.S vaccine versus placebo. The receptors derive from a person between 18 and 59 years old who received the Ad26.COV2.S COVID-19 vaccine or a placebo.

V usage is TRBV19 and J usage is TRBJ2-4; TRBD2 might be the D (6 bases). With 5 bases removed from V and 6 bases from J, the gap between germline ends came to 11 bases. The length of the CDR3 is 13 residues. The germline V gene has CDR1 LNHDA and CDR2 SQIVND (reference sequence). The CDR3 sequence: CASSPKGGNIQYF. CDR3 DNA: TGTGCCAGTAGTCCCAAGGGAGGAAACATTCAGTACTTC.

The V and J genes are TRBV7-8 and TRBJ1-1; 7 nucleotides match TRBD1. The CDR3 is 16 residues long. With V trimmed by 0 bases and J by 0 bases, 4 bases remained unmatched. Germline assignment: CDR1 SGHVS and CDR2 FQNEAQ. In DNA, the CDR3 is TGTGCCAGCAGCTTAGCAAGGGACAGAATGAACACTGAAGCTTTCTTT. Encoded protein: CASSLARDRMNTEAFF.

CDR3 coding DNA: TGTGCCAGCAGCGTGGTACAGGGTGGAGAGCAGTTCTTC. Translated, it gives CASSVVQGGEQFF. The gene calls are TRBV9 and TRBJ2-1, with TRBD1 as a possible D gene (6 bases). From germline, CDR1 is SGDLS and CDR2 YYNGEE. The length of the CDR3 is 13 residues. Trimming removed 2 bases from V and 10 bases from J, with 13 bases in between.

The CDR3 DNA reads TGTGCCAGCAGCAACACAGATACGCAGTATTTT. Protein product: CASSNTDTQYF. V usage is TRBV7-2 and J usage is TRBJ2-3; no clear D gene. The CDR3 has 11 amino acids. Germline V CDR1 and CDR2: SGHTA, FQGNSA. V was cut by 5 bases and J by 2 bases, with 2 bases left in between.

V and J are TRBV21-1 and TRBJ2-5. TRBV21-1 is classified as a pseudogene. CDR3 length: 13 amino acids. In DNA form, the CDR3 reads TGTGCCAGCGGCAAAGGGGTAGGAGAGACCCAGTACTTC. Protein product: CASGKGVGETQYF.

This rearrangement joins TRBV6-2 or TRBV6-3 to TRBJ1-4; TRBD1 matches 9 bases. With 4 bases clipped from V and 3 bases from J, the junction kept 6 bases outside the gene matches. Germline V lookup: CDR1 MNHEY, CDR2 SVGEGT. The CDR3 sequence is 16 residues long. The DNA of the CDR3 is TGTGCCAGCAGTTCCCGGGACAGGGAATCTAATGAAAAACTGTTTTTT. Amino acid sequence: CASSSRDRESNEKLFF.

The J gene is TRBJ1-3, the V gene TRBV30; 7 nucleotides align to TRBD1. The CDR3 sequence is 18 residues long. V lost 4 bases and J lost 0; bases outside the gene matches: 15. Looked up from germline, CDR1 is GTSNPN and CDR2 is SVGIG (reference sequence). The CDR3 here is CAWITARAQGRSGNTIYF. The DNA of the CDR3 is TGTGCCTGGATCACTGCGAGGGCACAGGGGCGCTCTGGAAACACCATATATTTT.